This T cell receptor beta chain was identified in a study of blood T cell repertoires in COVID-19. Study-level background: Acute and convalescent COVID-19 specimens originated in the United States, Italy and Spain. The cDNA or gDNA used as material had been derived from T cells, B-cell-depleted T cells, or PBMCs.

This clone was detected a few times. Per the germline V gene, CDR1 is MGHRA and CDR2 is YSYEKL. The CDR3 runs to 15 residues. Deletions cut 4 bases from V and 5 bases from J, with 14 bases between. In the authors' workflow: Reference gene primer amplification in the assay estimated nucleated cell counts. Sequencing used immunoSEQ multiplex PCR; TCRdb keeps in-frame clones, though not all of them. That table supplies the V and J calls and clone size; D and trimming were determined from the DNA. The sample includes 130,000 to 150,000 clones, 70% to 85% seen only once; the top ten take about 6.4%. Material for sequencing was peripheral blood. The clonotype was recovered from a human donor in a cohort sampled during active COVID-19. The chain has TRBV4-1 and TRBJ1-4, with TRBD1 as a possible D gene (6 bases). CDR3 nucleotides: TGCGCCAGCAGCCCCACAGGGCTTTGGAATGAAAAACTGTTTTTT. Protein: CASSPTGLWNEKLFF.